The 27 T cell receptor beta chains given below trace back to one sample, sequenced in a study of graft-versus-host responses after intestinal transplantation (dated by TCRdb to about 2021). Per the publication, the time point label means: cells obtained before transplantation from donor or recipient. Library construction relied on the immunoSEQ multiplex PCR assay. This is the immuneACCESS table as TCRdb keeps it, with only in-frame sequences that have V and J called. A part of the clones is gone; compared with another copy, unresolved V genes explain less than half, and the rest is unexplained. Here the sample has about 120,000 clones; roughly nine tenths occur a single time. The ten largest make up roughly 0.17% of the sample. These TCRs are of unknown antigen specificity. The sequences come from unstimulated CD4+ T cells sorted from spleen or lymph node cells, collected before intestinal transplant. These receptors came from a human donor who received an intestinal transplant.

This clone was found once. The chain joins TRBV28 to TRBJ1-2; D remains ambiguous. CDR3 size: 15 residues. Trimming took off 6 bases at V and 2 bases at J, with 16 bases between the two ends. Per the germline V gene, CDR1 is MDHEN and CDR2 is SYDVKM. CDR3 sequence reads: CASSRSWEQNYGYTF. CDR3 coding DNA: TGTGCCAGCAGCCGATCCTGGGAGCAGAACTATGGCTACACCTTC.

The table lists this clone with a count of one. This rearrangement joins TRBV15 to TRBJ2-7, with 9 bases identical to TRBD1. This CDR3 region has 16 residues. Per the germline V gene, CDR1 is LNHNV and CDR2 is YYDKDF (reference sequence). The V and J ends lost 3 bases and 2 bases, in that order; junction bases with no gene match: 8. Written as DNA, the CDR3 is TGTGCCACCAGCAGGGCCGGACAGGGGCCTCCCTACGAGCAGTACTTC. It yields the protein CATSRAGQGPPYEQYF.

V gene TRBV5-5 combines with J gene TRBJ2-2; D possibly corresponds to TRBD1 (6 bases). V was clipped by 0 bases and J by 5 bases, with 11 bases between them. Germline V gene sequence: CDR1 SGHKS, CDR2 YYEKEE (reference sequence). This CDR3 is built from 15 residues. CDR3 nucleotides: TGTGCCAGCAGCTTGGTAAAGGGGGTGACCGGGGAGCTGTTTTTT. It translates to CASSLVKGVTGELFF.

The CDR3 DNA follows: TGCGCCAGCAGCCCGGGACAGGGGGCGGATGAGCAGTTCTTC. The encoded protein is CASSPGQGADEQFF. The chain couples TRBV5-1 to TRBJ2-1; 12 nucleotides match TRBD1. The V and J ends lost 4 bases and 8 bases, in that order; junction bases with no gene match: 4. The CDR3 covers 14 residues. Per germline, CDR1 SGHRS and CDR2 YFSETQ.

The chain recombines TRBV30 with TRBJ2-5; TRBD2 matches 10 bases. This CDR3 contains 14 residues. Germline trimming cut 3 bases from V and 2 bases from J; bases unmatched to any gene: 3. Germline V gene sequence: CDR1 GTSNPN, CDR2 SVGIG (reference sequence). CDR3 residues: CAWRGAGGQETQYF. CDR3 in DNA: TGTGCCTGGAGAGGAGCGGGGGGGCAAGAGACCCAGTACTTC.

The chain links TRBV6-1 to TRBJ2-7; D possibly corresponds to TRBD2 (6 bases). Per the germline V gene, CDR1 is MNHNS and CDR2 is SASEGT. V was trimmed by 9 bases and J by 2 bases, leaving 14 bases between them. CDR3 length: 13 residues. The CDR3 reads CASVEGGAYEQYF. CDR3 coding DNA: TGTGCCAGTGTTGAGGGCGGGGCCTACGAGCAGTACTTC.

This chain links TRBV6-5 with TRBJ1-1, with D hard to call. CDR3 size: 14 residues. Germline CDR1 MNHEY, CDR2 SVGAGI. V was trimmed by 5 bases and J by 4 bases, leaving 14 bases between them. Here the CDR3 DNA reads TGTGCCAGCAGTCGGCGGGGAGCGGGCACTGAAGCTTTCTTT. This gives the protein CASSRRGAGTEAFF.

The J gene is TRBJ1-2, the V gene TRBV28; D is unresolved. CDR1 is MDHEN, CDR2 SYDVKM, per germline. This CDR3 is 13 amino acids long. V dropped 3 bases and J dropped 4 bases, with 9 bases sitting between them. This CDR3 is CASSFQVSYGYTF. Here the CDR3 DNA reads TGTGCCAGCAGTTTTCAGGTTAGCTATGGCTACACCTTC.

V is TRBV7-9 and J is TRBJ2-7, with D tentatively TRBD1 (5 bases). The CDR3 consists of 12 residues. Germline V gene data show CDR1 as SEHNR and CDR2 as FQNEAQ (reference sequence). The germline V and J ends were trimmed by 5 bases and 4 bases, with 9 bases remaining between them. The CDR3 here is CASSLNRYEQYF. The CDR3 nucleotides are TGTGCCAGCAGCCTTAACAGGTACGAGCAGTACTTC.

The V and J genes are TRBV28 and TRBJ2-5; TRBD1 agrees at 7 bases. There are 14 residues in the CDR3. The germline V gene encodes CDR1 MDHEN and CDR2 SYDVKM. Trimming removed 6 bases from V and 2 bases from J; junction bases left unmatched: 6. CDR3 amino acids: CASSRDRVQETQYF. The CDR3, as DNA: TGTGCCAGCAGCCGCGACAGGGTTCAAGAGACCCAGTACTTC.

V and J are TRBV2 and TRBJ2-1, with 12 nucleotides matching TRBD2. The germline V gene encodes CDR1 SNHLY and CDR2 FYNNEI. The CDR3 has 19 residues. The trim removed 5 bases at V and 4 bases at J, leaving 15 bases unmatched. Here the CDR3 DNA reads TGTGCCAGCAGTAAATATCTGCTAGCGGGAGGGGAATTTTACAATGAGCAGTTCTTC. It codes for CASSKYLLAGGEFYNEQFF.

The genes are TRBV27 and TRBJ2-7, with 12 bases lining up with TRBD2. The CDR3 totals 15 residues. The V gene's germline CDR1 is MNHEY and CDR2 SMNVEV (reference sequence). The J segment lost 4 bases and the V segment lost 5 bases, leaving 6 bases of the junction unmatched. CDR3 residues: CASSPRTSGMYEQYF. The CDR3 DNA reads TGTGCCAGCAGTCCTCGGACTAGCGGGATGTACGAGCAGTACTTC.

This sequence joins TRBV7-6 and TRBJ2-3; unclear D gene. Per the germline V gene, CDR1 is SGHVS and CDR2 is FNYEAQ. Trimming stripped 5 bases from V and 11 bases from J, with 17 bases between. The CDR3 sequence is 13 residues long. The CDR3 DNA reads as TGTGCCAGCAGCCCCCGTCAGGAAGTGGAGCAGTATTTT. It translates to CASSPRQEVEQYF.

The chain couples TRBV28 to TRBJ2-1, with 9 nucleotides matching TRBD1. CDR1 and CDR2 from the germline V gene are MDHEN and SYDVKM. This CDR3 spans 15 amino acids. The junction had 7 bases not matched to a gene; V was cut back by 6 bases and J by 4 bases. The CDR3 coding sequence is TGTGCCAGCAGCGAACCGGGACAGGGTTACAATGAGCAGTTCTTC. Its translation: CASSEPGQGYNEQFF.

This chain links TRBV2 with TRBJ2-5; 8 bases agree with TRBD1. V dropped 5 bases and J dropped 5; count of bases not matched to a gene: 7. Per the germline V gene, CDR1 is SNHLY and CDR2 is FYNNEI. The CDR3 runs 14 residues. The CDR3: CASSIDRGRETQYF. The CDR3 DNA follows: TGTGCCAGCAGTATAGACAGGGGAAGGGAGACCCAGTACTTC.

The chain has TRBV30 and TRBJ1-2, with TRBD1 identical over 9 bases. The CDR3 covers 14 residues. V lost 3 bases, J lost 6 bases, and 8 bases stayed unmatched. The germline gives CDR1 GTSNPN, CDR2 SVGIG (reference sequence). CDR3 region: CAWSRQGVVHGYTF. In nucleotides, the CDR3 is TGTGCCTGGAGCCGACAGGGGGTGGTCCATGGCTACACCTTC.

The rearrangement links TRBV7-8 to TRBJ1-3, with 8 positions matching TRBD1. The trim removed 1 base at V and 4 bases at J, leaving 6 bases unmatched. The germline gives CDR1 SGHVS, CDR2 FQNEAQ. CDR3 length: 16 amino acids. The CDR3 reads CASSLVNRGLGNTIYF. Here the CDR3 DNA reads TGTGCCAGCAGCTTAGTTAACAGGGGGTTAGGAAACACCATATATTTT.

V usage is TRBV20-1 and J usage is TRBJ1-2; D is unresolved. V lost 6 bases to trimming and J lost 8 bases, with 13 bases between them. The CDR3 runs 11 residues. Germline V gene data show CDR1 as DFQATT and CDR2 as SNEGSKA (reference sequence). For the CDR3, the DNA is TGCAGTGCCGGGAGATCAAAGGGCTACACCTTC. Protein: CSAGRSKGYTF.

The rearrangement links TRBV7-9 to TRBJ2-6; 10 nucleotides agree with TRBD1. CDR1 SEHNR and CDR2 FQNEAQ come from the germline V gene (reference sequence). With V trimmed by 6 bases and J by 8 bases, 7 bases remained unmatched. This CDR3 has 15 residues. The CDR3 spells CASRRQGASPNVLTF. In nucleotides, the CDR3 is TGTGCCAGCAGAAGACAGGGGGCGTCCCCCAACGTCCTGACTTTC.

The chain recombines TRBV5-6 with TRBJ2-7; 7 bases align to TRBD2. V was pared by 0 bases and J by 3 bases, with 6 bases of the junction left unmatched. CDR1 and CDR2 from the germline V gene are SGHDT and YYEEEE. The CDR3 consists of 15 residues. Written as DNA, the CDR3 is TGTGCCAGCAGCTTGGTAGCGGAGCGGGGCTACGAGCAGTACTTC. This encodes CASSLVAERGYEQYF.

The chain links TRBV15 to TRBJ2-1, with TRBD2 matching over 8 bases. V trimming: 3 bases; J trimming: 0 bases; junction bases outside the gene matches: 1. Germline V gene sequence: CDR1 LNHNV, CDR2 YYDKDF (reference sequence). This CDR3 contains 15 residues. This CDR3 reads CATSSTSGSYNEQFF. The DNA for the CDR3 is TGTGCCACCAGCAGTACTAGCGGCTCCTACAATGAGCAGTTCTTC.

The chain recombines TRBV11-2 with TRBJ2-5, with 10 bases lining up with TRBD2. TRBJ2-7 matches the DNA end more closely, so the J call is doubtful. This CDR3 comprises 15 residues. Per the germline V gene, CDR1 is SGHAT and CDR2 is FQNNGV. CDR3 protein: CASSGGLARVYEQYF. Written as DNA, the CDR3 is TGTGCCAGCAGCGGGGGACTAGCGCGAGTCTACGAGCAGTACTTC.

This rearrangement joins TRBV5-6 to TRBJ2-3; 8 nucleotides agree with TRBD1. CDR3 length: 13 residues. Germline values: CDR1 SGHDT, CDR2 YYEEEE. V lost 0 bases, J lost 6 bases, and 0 bases stayed unmatched. CDR3 sequence: CASSLGTGDTQYF. The CDR3 DNA is TGTGCCAGCAGCTTGGGGACAGGGGATACGCAGTATTTT.

The genes are TRBV19 and TRBJ2-2, with 7 bases identical to TRBD1. Looked up from germline, CDR1 is LNHDA and CDR2 is SQIVND (reference sequence). The CDR3 sequence is 15 residues long. After removal of 6 bases from V and 4 bases from J, the junction contained 8 bases not matched to a gene. The CDR3 sequence is CASREQGIGTGELFF. The CDR3 DNA sequence: TGTGCCAGTAGGGAACAGGGGATCGGCACCGGGGAGCTGTTTTTT.

The V gene is TRBV12-5, the J gene TRBJ2-2; D is possibly TRBD2 (5 bases). V dropped 6 bases and J dropped 7 bases, with 9 bases sitting between them. Germline CDR1 is LGHNT and CDR2 is FRNRAP. The CDR3 covers 12 residues. CDR3 residues: CASGLAGGELFF. The DNA for the CDR3 is TGTGCTAGTGGCCTTGCGGGCGGGGAGCTGTTTTTT.

There are a few counts of this clone. This chain links TRBV6-1 with TRBJ2-7, with D uncertain. Trimming left V 4 bases short and J 2 bases short, with 9 bases between. The CDR3 loop spans 13 amino acids. Germline lookup yields CDR1 MNHNS and CDR2 SASEGT. This CDR3 is CASSVTEPYEQYF. The CDR3 DNA reads TGTGCCAGCAGTGTAACAGAACCCTACGAGCAGTACTTC.

A few counts support this clone. The chain joins TRBV21-1 to TRBJ2-5; the table gives TRBD1 as D, unverified against the DNA. TRBV21-1 is shown as a pseudogene. CDR3 length equals 15 residues. CDR3 nucleotides: TGTGCCAGCAACGTCCGGGACAGATATCAAGAGACCCAGTACTTC. It is translated as CASNVRDRYQETQYF.